One T cell receptor (beta chain) is described in this entry. What it binds is not known. This sample was taken from a study of vaccination and CD4 T cells after COVID-19. On the study more broadly: Overlapping spike peptides served as the stimulus for the cells. These peptides came from SARS-CoV-2 and from the common cold coronaviruses HCoV-NL63, HCoV-OC43 and HCoV-229E.

Described treatment: approximately 9-day PBMC culture with coronavirus spike peptide pools or control peptides (ViraFEST assay). The Oncomine TCR Beta short-read assay sequenced DNA from cultured CD4+ T cells. One entry per CDR3 protein results from TCRdb running MiXCR on the PCR reads. The sample gives about 3,500 distinct CDR3 sequences, 16% of which show up once; around 15% is in the top ten. The clonotype originates from a human donor who had recovered from COVID-19. Sample: CD4+ T cells from blood, cultured in vitro.

CDR3 bases: TGTGCCAGCAGCCAAGACTTAACGGGGAATTCACCCCTCCACTTT. Residues: CASSQDLTGNSPLHF. J is TRBJ1-6 and V is TRBV4-2; D is unclear. The CDR3 runs 15 residues. Per germline, CDR1 LGHNA and CDR2 YNFKEQ. The V and J ends lost 0 bases and 7 bases respectively, with 10 bases between them.